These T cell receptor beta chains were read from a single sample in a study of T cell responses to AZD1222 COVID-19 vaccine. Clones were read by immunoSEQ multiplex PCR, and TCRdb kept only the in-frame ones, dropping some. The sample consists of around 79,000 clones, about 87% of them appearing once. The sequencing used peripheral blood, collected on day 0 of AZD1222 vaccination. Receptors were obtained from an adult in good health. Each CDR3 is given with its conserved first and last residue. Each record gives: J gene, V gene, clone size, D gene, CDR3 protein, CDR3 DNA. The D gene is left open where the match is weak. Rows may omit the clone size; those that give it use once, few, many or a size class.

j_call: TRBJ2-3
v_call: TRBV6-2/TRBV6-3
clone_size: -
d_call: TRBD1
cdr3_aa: CASSYSTVQDRRTDTQYF
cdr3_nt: TGTGCCAGCAGTTACTCGACGGTTCAGGACAGGCGCACAGATACGCAGTATTTT

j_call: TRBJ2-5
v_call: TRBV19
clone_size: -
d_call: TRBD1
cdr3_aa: CASSEQGVRQETQYF
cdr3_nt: TGTGCCAGTAGTGAACAGGGGGTGCGTCAAGAGACCCAGTACTTC

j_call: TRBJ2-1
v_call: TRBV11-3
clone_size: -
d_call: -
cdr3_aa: CASSLVLGAEQFF
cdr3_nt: TGTGCCAGCAGCTTAGTATTGGGAGCTGAGCAGTTCTTC

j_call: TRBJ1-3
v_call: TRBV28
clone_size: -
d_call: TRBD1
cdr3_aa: CASSAKPGTGILSGNTIYF
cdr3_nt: TGTGCCAGCAGTGCTAAACCCGGGACAGGAATCCTCTCTGGAAACACCATATATTTT

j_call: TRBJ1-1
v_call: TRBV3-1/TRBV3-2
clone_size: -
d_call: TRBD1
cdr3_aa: CASSQERTGPLNTEAFF
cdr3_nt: TGTGCCAGCAGCCAAGAACGGACAGGGCCGCTGAACACTGAAGCTTTCTTT

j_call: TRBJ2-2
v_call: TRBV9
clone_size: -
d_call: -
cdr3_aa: CASSVDMYTGELFF
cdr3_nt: TGTGCCAGCAGCGTAGACATGTACACCGGGGAGCTGTTTTTT

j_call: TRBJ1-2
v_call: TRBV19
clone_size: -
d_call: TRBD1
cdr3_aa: CASSTDRETDYGYTF
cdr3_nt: TGTGCCAGTAGTACGGACAGGGAAACCGACTATGGCTACACCTTC

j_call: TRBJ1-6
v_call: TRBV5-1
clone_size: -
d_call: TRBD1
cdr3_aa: CASSSGQGAVKTGSPLHF
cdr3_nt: TGCGCCAGCAGCTCGGGACAGGGGGCGGTCAAAACGGGGTCACCCCTCCACTTT

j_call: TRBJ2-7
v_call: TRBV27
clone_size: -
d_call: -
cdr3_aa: CASRQDSSYEQYF
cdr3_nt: TGTGCCAGCAGACAGGACTCGTCCTACGAGCAGTACTTC

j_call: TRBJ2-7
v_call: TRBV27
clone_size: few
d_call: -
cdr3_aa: CASSFGTSPPFWEQYF
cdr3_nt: TGTGCCAGCAGTTTTGGGACATCCCCACCCTTTTGGGAGCAGTACTTC

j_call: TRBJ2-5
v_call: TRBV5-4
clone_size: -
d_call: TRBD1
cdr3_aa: CASSFLGQGAGETQYF
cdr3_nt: TGTGCCAGCAGCTTCCTTGGACAGGGGGCGGGGGAGACCCAGTACTTC

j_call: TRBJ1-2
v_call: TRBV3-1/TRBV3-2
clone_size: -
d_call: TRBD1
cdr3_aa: CASSQDIWRRQGVDYGYTF
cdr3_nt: TGTGCCAGCAGCCAAGATATTTGGCGACGGCAGGGGGTTGACTATGGCTACACCTTC

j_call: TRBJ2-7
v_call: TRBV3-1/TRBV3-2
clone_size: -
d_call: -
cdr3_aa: CASSQASSSYEQYF
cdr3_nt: TGTGCCAGCAGCCAAGCCTCAAGCTCCTACGAGCAGTACTTC

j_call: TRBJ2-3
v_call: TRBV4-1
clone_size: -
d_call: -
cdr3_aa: CASSQSDGTDTQYF
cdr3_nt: TGCGCCAGCAGCCAATCCGACGGCACAGATACGCAGTATTTT

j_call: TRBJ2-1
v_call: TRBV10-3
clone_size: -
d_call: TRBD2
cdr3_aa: CAISTSGSSYNEQFF
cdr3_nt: TGTGCCATCAGTACTAGCGGGAGCTCCTACAATGAGCAGTTCTTC

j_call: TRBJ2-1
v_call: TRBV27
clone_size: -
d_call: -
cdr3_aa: CASSSAGYNEQFF
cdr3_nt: TGTGCCAGCAGTTCTGCAGGCTACAATGAGCAGTTCTTC

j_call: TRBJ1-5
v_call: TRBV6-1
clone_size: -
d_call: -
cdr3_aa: CASSEWSGQTWDF
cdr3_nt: TGTGCCAGCAGTGAATGGTCGGGGCAGACGTGGGACTTT

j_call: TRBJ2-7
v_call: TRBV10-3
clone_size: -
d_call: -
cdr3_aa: CAISEWRMEEQYF
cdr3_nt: TGTGCCATCAGTGAGTGGCGAATGGAAGAGCAGTACTTC

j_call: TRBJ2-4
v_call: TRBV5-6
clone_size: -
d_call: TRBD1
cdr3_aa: CASSWTGGEIAKNIQYF
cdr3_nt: TGTGCCAGCAGCTGGACAGGGGGCGAGATCGCCAAAAACATTCAGTACTTC

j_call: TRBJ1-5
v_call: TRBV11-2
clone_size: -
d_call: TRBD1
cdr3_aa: CASSSDRGDQPQHF
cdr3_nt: TGTGCCAGCAGCTCCGACAGGGGGGATCAGCCCCAGCATTTT

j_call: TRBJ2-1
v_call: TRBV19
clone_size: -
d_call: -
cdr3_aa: CASRPRGDNEQFF
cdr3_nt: TGTGCCAGTAGACCCCGGGGAGACAATGAGCAGTTCTTC

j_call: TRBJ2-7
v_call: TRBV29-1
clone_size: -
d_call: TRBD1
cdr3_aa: CSVENVEGQGAQEQYF
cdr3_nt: TGCAGCGTGGAAAACGTTGAAGGTCAGGGGGCACAAGAGCAGTACTTC

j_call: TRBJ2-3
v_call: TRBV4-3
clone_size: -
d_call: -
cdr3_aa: CASSLVLGDTQYF
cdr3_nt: TGCGCCAGCAGCCTCGTCCTCGGGGATACGCAGTATTTT

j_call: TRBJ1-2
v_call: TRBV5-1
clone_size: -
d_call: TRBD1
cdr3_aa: CASSLATDRGPGGYTF
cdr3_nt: TGCGCCAGCAGCTTGGCTACGGACAGGGGGCCGGGTGGCTACACCTTC

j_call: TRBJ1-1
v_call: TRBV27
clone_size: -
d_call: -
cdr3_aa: CASGPNTEAFF
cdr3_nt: TGTGCTTCGGGTCCTAACACTGAAGCTTTCTTT

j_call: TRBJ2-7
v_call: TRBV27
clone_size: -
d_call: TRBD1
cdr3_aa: CASSFGQGIGEQYF
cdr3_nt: TGTGCCAGCAGTTTCGGACAGGGCATTGGCGAGCAGTACTTC

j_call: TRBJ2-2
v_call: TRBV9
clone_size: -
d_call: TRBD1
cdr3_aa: CASSVATSTGGTGELFF
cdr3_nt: TGTGCCAGCAGCGTAGCTACTTCGACAGGGGGTACCGGGGAGCTGTTTTTT

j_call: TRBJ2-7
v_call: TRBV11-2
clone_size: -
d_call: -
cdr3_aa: CASSLIWPDSYEQYF
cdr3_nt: TGTGCCAGCAGCTTAATCTGGCCAGACTCTTACGAGCAGTACTTC

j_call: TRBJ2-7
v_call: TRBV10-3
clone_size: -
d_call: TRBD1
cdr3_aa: CAISSRDRSYEQYF
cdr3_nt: TGTGCCATCTCATCGAGGGACAGATCCTACGAGCAGTACTTC

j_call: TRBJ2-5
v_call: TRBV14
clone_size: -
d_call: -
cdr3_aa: CASSQGPGQEGRETQYF
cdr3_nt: TGTGCCAGCAGCCAGGGCCCTGGACAGGAGGGACGGGAGACCCAGTACTTC

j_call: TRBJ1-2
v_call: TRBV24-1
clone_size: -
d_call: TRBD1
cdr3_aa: CATRDRDGYGYTF
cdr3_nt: TGTGCCACCAGGGACAGGGACGGCTATGGCTACACCTTC

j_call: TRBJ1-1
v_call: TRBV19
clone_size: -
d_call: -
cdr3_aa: CASKSLVTEAFF
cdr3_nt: TGTGCCAGTAAGAGTTTGGTGACTGAAGCTTTCTTT

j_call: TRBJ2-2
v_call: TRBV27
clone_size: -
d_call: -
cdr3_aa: CASSDEQGPGELFF
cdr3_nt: TGTGCCAGCAGTGACGAACAGGGACCCGGGGAGCTGTTTTTT

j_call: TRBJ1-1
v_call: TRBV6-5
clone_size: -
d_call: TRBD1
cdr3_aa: CASRDRERDTEAFF
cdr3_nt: TGTGCCAGCAGAGACAGGGAAAGAGACACTGAAGCTTTCTTT

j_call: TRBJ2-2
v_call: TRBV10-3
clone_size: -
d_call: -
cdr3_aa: CAISVIRVQVDTGELFF
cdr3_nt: TGTGCCATCAGTGTTATCAGGGTCCAGGTTGACACCGGGGAGCTGTTTTTT

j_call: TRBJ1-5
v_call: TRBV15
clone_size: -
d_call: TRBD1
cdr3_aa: CATSSSGQGYQPQHF
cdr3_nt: TGTGCCACCAGCAGCTCGGGACAGGGATATCAGCCCCAGCATTTT

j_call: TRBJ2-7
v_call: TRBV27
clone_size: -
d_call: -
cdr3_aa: CASSLSGQPYEQYF
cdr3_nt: TGTGCCAGCAGTTTATCTGGACAGCCCTACGAGCAGTACTTC

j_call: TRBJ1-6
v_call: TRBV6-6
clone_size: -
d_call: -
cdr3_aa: CASSYRGPNSPLHF
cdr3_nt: TGTGCCAGCAGTTACAGGGGACCTAATTCACCCCTCCACTTT

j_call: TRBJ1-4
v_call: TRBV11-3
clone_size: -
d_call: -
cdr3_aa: CASSPRPNEKLFF
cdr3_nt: TGTGCCAGCAGCCCTAGGCCTAATGAAAAACTGTTTTTT

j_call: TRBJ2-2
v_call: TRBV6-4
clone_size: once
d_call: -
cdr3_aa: CASSDFEYGELFF
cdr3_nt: TGTGCCAGCAGTGACTTTGAGTACGGGGAGCTGTTTTTT

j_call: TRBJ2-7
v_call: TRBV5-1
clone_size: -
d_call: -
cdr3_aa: CASSLGGSSYEQYF
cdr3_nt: TGCGCCAGCAGCTTGGGAGGGAGCTCCTACGAGCAGTACTTC

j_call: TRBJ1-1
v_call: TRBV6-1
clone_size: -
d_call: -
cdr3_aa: CASSEMSLGPGTEAFF
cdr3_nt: TGTGCCAGCAGTGAAATGAGCTTGGGCCCGGGCACTGAAGCTTTCTTT

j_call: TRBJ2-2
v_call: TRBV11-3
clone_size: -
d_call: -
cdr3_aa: CASSPSRVGGELFF
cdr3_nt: TGTGCCAGCAGCCCCAGCCGGGTTGGCGGGGAGCTGTTTTTT

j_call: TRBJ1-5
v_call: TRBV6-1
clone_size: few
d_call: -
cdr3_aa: CASSEAWDQPQHF
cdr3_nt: TGTGCCAGCAGTGAGGCTTGGGATCAGCCCCAGCATTTT